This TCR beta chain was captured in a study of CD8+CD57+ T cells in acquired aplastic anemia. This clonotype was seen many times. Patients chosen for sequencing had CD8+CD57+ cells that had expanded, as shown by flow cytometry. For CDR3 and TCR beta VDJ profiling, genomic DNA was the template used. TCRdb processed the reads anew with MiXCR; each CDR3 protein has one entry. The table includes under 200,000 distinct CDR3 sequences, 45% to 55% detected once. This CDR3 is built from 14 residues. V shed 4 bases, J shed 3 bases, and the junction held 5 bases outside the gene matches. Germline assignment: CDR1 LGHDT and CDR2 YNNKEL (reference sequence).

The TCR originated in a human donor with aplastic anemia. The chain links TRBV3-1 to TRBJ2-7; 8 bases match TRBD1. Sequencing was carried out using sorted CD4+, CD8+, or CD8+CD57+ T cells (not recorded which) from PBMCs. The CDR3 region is CASSPSDRDYEQYF. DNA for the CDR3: TGTGCCAGCAGCCCCTCGGACAGGGACTACGAGCAGTACTTC.